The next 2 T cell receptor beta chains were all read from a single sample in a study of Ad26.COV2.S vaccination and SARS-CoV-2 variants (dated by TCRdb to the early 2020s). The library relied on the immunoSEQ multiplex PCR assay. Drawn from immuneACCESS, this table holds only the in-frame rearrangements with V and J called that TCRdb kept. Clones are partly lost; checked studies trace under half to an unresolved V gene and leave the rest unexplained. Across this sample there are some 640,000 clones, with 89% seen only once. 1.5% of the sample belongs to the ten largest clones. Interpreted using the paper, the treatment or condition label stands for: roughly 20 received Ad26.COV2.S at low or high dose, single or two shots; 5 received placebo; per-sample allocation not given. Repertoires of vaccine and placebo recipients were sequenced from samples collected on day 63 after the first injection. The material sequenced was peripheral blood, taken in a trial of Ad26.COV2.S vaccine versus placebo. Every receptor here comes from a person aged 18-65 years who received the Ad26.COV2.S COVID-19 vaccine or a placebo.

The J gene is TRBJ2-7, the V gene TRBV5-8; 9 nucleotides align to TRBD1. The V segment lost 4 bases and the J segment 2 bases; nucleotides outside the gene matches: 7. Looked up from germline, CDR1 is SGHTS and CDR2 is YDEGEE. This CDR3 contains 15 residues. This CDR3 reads CASSPSGTGPYEQYF. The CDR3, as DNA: TGTGCCAGCAGCCCGTCCGGGACAGGGCCCTACGAGCAGTACTTC.

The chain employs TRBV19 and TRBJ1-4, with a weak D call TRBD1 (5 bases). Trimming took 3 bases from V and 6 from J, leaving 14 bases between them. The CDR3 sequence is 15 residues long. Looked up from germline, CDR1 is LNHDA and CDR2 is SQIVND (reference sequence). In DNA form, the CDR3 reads TGTGCCAGTAGTATGGGGCCGGCAAGGGATGAAAAACTGTTTTTT. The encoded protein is CASSMGPARDEKLFF.